This TCR beta chain was captured in a study of identical twins. TCRdb passed the 5' RACE reads through MiXCR, listing each CDR3 protein once. The sample lists 300,000 to 400,000 distinct CDR3 sequences, 9% to 10% occurring once. CDR1 is SGHVS and CDR2 is FQNEAQ in the germline V gene. V lost 5 bases, J lost 3 bases, and 6 bases lay in between. The CDR3 runs 12 residues. This clonotype was seen only a few times. Its antigen is not known. Study results and limitations: Low generation-probability sequences were in excess among twin-shared out-of-frame alpha sequences.

The chain employs TRBV7-8 and TRBJ2-3; D unresolved. The specimen sequenced was naive T cells sorted from blood. The receptor was derived from a woman aged 45-59 years in good health. The CDR3 loop is CASSGPTDTQYF. For the CDR3, the DNA is TGTGCCAGCAGCGGACCGACAGATACGCAGTATTTT.